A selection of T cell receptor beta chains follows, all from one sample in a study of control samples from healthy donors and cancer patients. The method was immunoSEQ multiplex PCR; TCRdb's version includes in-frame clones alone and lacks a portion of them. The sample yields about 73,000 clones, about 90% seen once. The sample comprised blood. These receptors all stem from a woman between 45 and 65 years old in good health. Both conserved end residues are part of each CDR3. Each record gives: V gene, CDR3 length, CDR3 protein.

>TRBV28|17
CASSLPPGQTKNEKLFF
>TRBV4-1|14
CASSQTSTPETQYF
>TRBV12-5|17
CASGLVRQGSGFQPQHF
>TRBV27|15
CASSFLGTHNQPQHF
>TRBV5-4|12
CASSKRDAEAFF
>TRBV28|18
CASSLLKTGNLAKNIQYF
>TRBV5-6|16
CASSPTVRGNGNTIYF
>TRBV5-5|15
CASSPEGLAGYEQYF
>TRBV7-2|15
CASSSTGQDNYGYTF
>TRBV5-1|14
CASSLDRGGEKLFF